The 10 T cell receptor beta chains reported below all come from one sample, sequenced in a study of PD-1 blockade in mismatch repair-deficient tumors. Assay used: immunoSEQ multiplex PCR; TCRdb lists only in-frame clones, some missing. The table has more than 90,000 clones, roughly 80% seen once. This material consisted of peripheral blood, taken just over 59 weeks after starting pembrolizumab. The receptors were gathered from an adult with mismatch repair-deficient cancer.

The chain employs TRBV29-1 and TRBJ2-5, with TRBD2 identical over 9 bases. V gave up 3 bases and J gave up 5 bases; unmatched junction bases: 13. CDR1 is SQVTM, CDR2 ANQGSEA, per germline. There are 16 residues in the CDR3. This chain's CDR3 is CSVDTIAGEERETQYF. The CDR3 DNA is TGCAGCGTTGATACTATAGCGGGAGAGGAAAGGGAGACCCAGTACTTC.

The chain links TRBV15 to TRBJ1-4; 9 positions agree with TRBD1. V lost 3 bases, J lost 2 bases, and 1 base stayed unmatched. The length of the CDR3 is 15 residues. Germline-derived CDR1 and CDR2 are LNHNV and YYDKDF (reference sequence). The CDR3 nucleotides are TGTGCCACCAGCAGTACAGGGGGCACTAATGAAAAACTGTTTTTT. Protein: CATSSTGGTNEKLFF.

The chain joins TRBV14 to TRBJ2-7, with D possibly matching TRBD1 (5 bases). Trimming left V 2 bases short and J 4 bases short, with 12 bases between. The CDR3 has 14 residues. Germline-derived CDR1 and CDR2 are SGHDN and FVKESK. In DNA, the CDR3 is TGTGCCAGCAGCCAACAGGGTCTAGGGTACGAGCAGTACTTC. Protein product: CASSQQGLGYEQYF.

This chain joins TRBV25-1 and TRBJ2-3; a weak D match, TRBD1 (7 bases). This CDR3 is built from 16 residues. Trimming removed 2 bases from V and 2 bases from J, with 14 bases in between. The germline V gene encodes CDR1 MGHDK and CDR2 SYGVNS. CDR3 loop: CASSEAAGGFTDTQYF. The CDR3 DNA follows: TGTGCCAGCAGTGAAGCCGCAGGGGGGTTCACAGATACGCAGTATTTT.

This clone has only a few counts. The chain uses TRBV5-4 and TRBJ2-1; 10 bases are a match to TRBD2. This CDR3 is built from 15 residues. V shed 5 bases and J 8 bases; nucleotides not matched to a gene: 10. CDR1 and CDR2 from the germline V gene are SGHNT and YYREEE (reference sequence). The CDR3 sequence: CASRPGLAIVDEQFF. The CDR3 DNA sequence: TGTGCCAGCAGACCGGGACTAGCGATTGTGGATGAGCAGTTCTTC.

This clone was seen just once. One end of the junction varies from germline; a read error may be responsible. The chain uses TRBV7-7 and TRBJ2-7; tentatively, D is TRBD1 (6 bases). CDR1 SSHAT and CDR2 FNYEAQ come from the germline V gene (reference sequence). The CDR3 length is 13 residues. The CDR3 DNA follows: TGTGCTAGCAGCCACAGGGATTCCTACGAGCAGTACTTC. Translated: CASSHRDSYEQYF.

The rearrangement links TRBV4-3 to TRBJ1-5, with 7 nucleotides matching TRBD1. V lost 5 bases, J lost 0 bases, and 4 bases stayed unmatched. The CDR3 consists of 15 residues. Germline lookup yields CDR1 LGHNA and CDR2 YSLEER. CDR3 amino acids: CASSTRTGSNQPQHF. CDR3 DNA: TGCGCCAGCAGCACCCGGACAGGTAGCAATCAGCCCCAGCATTTT.

The chain couples TRBV4-1 to TRBJ2-5, with 10 bases matching TRBD1. The CDR3 has 16 amino acids. Unmatched junction bases numbered 7, after V lost 1 base and J lost 5 bases. Germline CDR1 and CDR2: MGHRA and YSYEKL. CDR3 residues: CASSQVRQGARETQYF. DNA for the CDR3: TGCGCCAGCAGCCAAGTTAGACAGGGGGCGCGGGAGACCCAGTACTTC.

The chain recombines TRBV2 with TRBJ1-1, with 7 bases identical to TRBD1. V shed 6 bases and J 0 bases; nucleotides not matched to a gene: 10. CDR3 length: 16 residues. From germline, CDR1 is SNHLY and CDR2 FYNNEI. This chain's CDR3 is CASSPGDSTLNTEAFF. CDR3 DNA: TGTGCCAGCAGCCCGGGGGACAGCACATTGAACACTGAAGCTTTCTTT.

This clone was detected once. V is TRBV25-1 and J is TRBJ2-1, with D perhaps TRBD1 or TRBD2 (5 bases each). Germline lookup yields CDR1 MGHDK and CDR2 SYGVNS. CDR3 length: 11 amino acids. V lost 10 bases, J lost 7 bases, and 11 bases lay in between. The CDR3 DNA reads as TGTGCCACCGAGGGGTGGAATGAGCAGTTCTTC. Translating it yields CATEGWNEQFF. The full variable domain, rest sourced from reference TRBV25-1 and TRBJ2-1, is EADIYQTPRYLVIGTGKKITLECSQTMGHDKMYWYQQDPGMELHLIHYSYGVNSTEKGDLSSESTVSRIRTEHFPLTLESARPSHTSQYLCATEGWNEQFFGPGTRLTVL.